This TCR beta chain was captured in a study of blood T cells in healthy people across ages. Healthy Caucasian individuals from Russia aged roughly 6 to 90 served as donors. J gave up 6 bases and V 6 bases, and 8 bases lay outside the gene matches. Germline assignment: CDR1 MNHEY and CDR2 SVGAGI. The CDR3 is 14 residues long. Through a sample-barcoded 5' primer and a J-beta primer mix, a second PCR was run for roughly 6 to 12 cycles. One entry per CDR3 protein results from TCRdb running MiXCR on the 5' RACE reads. The sample contains 1.5 million to 2 million distinct CDR3 sequences, approximately 28% of which appear only once.

The receptor was derived from a woman aged 25 to 39 in good health. The sequenced sample consisted of blood. This chain joins TRBV6-5 and TRBJ1-5; 7 nucleotides line up with TRBD1. The CDR3 nucleotides read TGTGCCAGCAGCTACGACAGGGAGGGTCAGCCCCAGCATTTT. Its protein is CASSYDREGQPQHF.